In this sample, the clone carrying this TCR beta chain turned up once. This sample is drawn from a study of blood T cell repertoires in COVID-19. Background on the study: Donors in the United States, Italy and Spain gave samples during acute or convalescent COVID-19. Nucleic acid was either cDNA or gDNA, and it came from T cells, B-cell-depleted T cells, or PBMCs.

The CDR3 contains 16 residues. Study processing details: Estimated nucleated cell counts came from reference gene primer amplification. Assay used: immunoSEQ multiplex PCR; TCRdb lists only in-frame clones, some missing. V and J calls and clone size are those listed in that table; D and trimming were worked out from the DNA. The profile shows some 64,000 clones, 65% to 80% of them singletons. Sequenced: peripheral blood. The rearrangement links TRBV21-1 to TRBJ1-5. TRBV21-1 counts as a pseudogene. The TCR originated in a man between 60 and 70 years old with acute or convalescent COVID-19. The CDR3 nucleotides read TGTGCCAGCAGCAAAAGGCGGGTAAATAGCAATCAGCCCCAGCATTTT. Protein: CASSKRRVNSNQPQHF.